The clone carrying this T cell receptor (beta chain) was observed a few times. The antigen remains undetermined. Using unique molecular identifiers, the investigators prepared the TCRbeta library. TCRdb fed the PCR reads into MiXCR, producing one record per CDR3 protein. The table records about 1,000,000 distinct CDR3 sequences, about 29% of them present only once. This sample is part of a study of T-cell reconstitution after alpha-beta-depleted transplantation in children. General study points: The origin of alpha-beta T cells about two months after transplant was reportedly several hundred expanded graft clones. High day-60 TCRbeta diversity in some patients came from surviving recipient T cells and thymic progenitors. T-cell counts and diversity at one year post-transplant came mainly from newly produced T cells.

Germline lookup yields CDR1 SEHNR and CDR2 FQNEAQ (reference sequence). This CDR3 contains 14 residues. Losses at the gene ends were 5 bases for V and 6 bases for J; bases not matched to a gene: 9. The receptor was derived from a boy under three years old who had a stem cell transplant for SCID, so the T cells may come from the graft donor. This rearrangement joins TRBV7-9 to TRBJ2-7, with 8 positions matching TRBD1. Sequencing was performed on PBMCs, mostly from graft donor cells, taken 360 days after TCRalphabeta/CD19-depleted stem cell transplant. This chain's CDR3 is CASSPPDRAGEQYF. The CDR3 DNA sequence: TGTGCCAGCAGCCCCCCGGACAGGGCGGGCGAGCAGTACTTC.